The 25 T cell receptor beta chains below all came from one sample that was sequenced in a study of early T cells in non-severe SARS-CoV-2 infection. TCRdb independently ran MiXCR on the 5' RACE reads; one entry per CDR3 protein. In the table there are about 59,000 distinct CDR3 sequences, about 12% of which are singletons. The sequenced sample consisted of whole blood. These receptors all stem from an adult who was a healthcare worker with PCR-confirmed SARS-CoV-2 infection or an uninfected control (not recorded which).

By its share, this clonotype is medium-sized (0.01 to 0.1%). The CDR3: CSARGTSVETQYF. The CDR3 DNA reads as TGCAGTGCTCGAGGGACTAGCGTTGAGACCCAGTACTTC. The V call is TRBV20-1, the J call TRBJ2-5, with 10 bases fitting TRBD2. This CDR3 is 13 amino acids long. Germline lookup yields CDR1 DFQATT and CDR2 SNEGSKA (reference sequence). The V gene end was trimmed by 5 bases and the J gene end by 5 bases; junction bases not matched to a gene: 5.

This clonotype was seen many times. V and J are TRBV7-6 and TRBJ2-1, with D unresolved. This CDR3 is 13 amino acids long. V shed 5 bases and J shed 2 bases, with 7 bases lying between them. CDR1 and CDR2 (germline): SGHVS, FNYEAQ. CDR3 coding DNA: TGTGCCAGCAGCCCCCTGCCCTACAATGAGCAGTTCTTC. It codes for CASSPLPYNEQFF.

In this sample, this clonotype turned up many times. The chain is built from TRBV10-1 and TRBJ2-3, with 8 bases identical to TRBD2. Germline assignment: CDR1 WNHNN and CDR2 SYGVQD (reference sequence). The CDR3 is 16 residues long. J was trimmed by 8 bases and V by 11 bases; bases with no gene match: 21. CDR3 coding DNA: TGCGCCCCCGAGAACGGGAGGGCCTCGCTTATATGTACGCAGTATTTT. It is translated as CAPENGRASLICTQYF.

This chain connects TRBV5-4 to TRBJ2-7; 8 nucleotides match TRBD2. CDR1 and CDR2 from the germline V gene are SGHNT and YYREEE (reference sequence). The V and J ends lost 4 bases and 2 bases, in that order; junction bases with no gene match: 14. The CDR3 has 17 residues. This CDR3 reads CASSPGGTAGDPYEQYF. The CDR3 DNA reads TGTGCCAGCAGCCCCGGAGGTACAGCGGGGGACCCCTACGAGCAGTACTTC.

This clonotype appeared many times. The V call is TRBV12-3 or TRBV12-4, the J call TRBJ1-1; D might be TRBD1 (5 bases). The CDR3 spans 14 residues. The V and J ends lost 5 bases and 4 bases respectively, with 14 bases between them. The CDR3 bases are TGTGCCAGCAGTCGCAGGGAGATGGGCACTGAAGCTTTCTTT. Its translation: CASSRREMGTEAFF.

The chain joins TRBV7-8 to TRBJ2-5; TRBD2 agrees at 10 bases. The CDR3 contains 21 residues. J gave up 2 bases and V 1 base, and 19 bases lay outside the gene matches. Germline assignment: CDR1 SGHVS and CDR2 FQNEAQ. As DNA, the CDR3 is TGTGCCAGCAGCTTAGGGAGGAGTCGGACTGAGCGGGGGGGCCGGCAAGAGACCCAGTACTTC. Amino acid sequence: CASSLGRSRTERGGRQETQYF.

This clonotype showed up just a few times. The genes are TRBV7-9 and TRBJ2-1; D might be TRBD1 or TRBD2, each matching 6 bases. This CDR3 comprises 12 residues. From germline, CDR1 is SEHNR and CDR2 FQNEAQ (reference sequence). Trimming removed 4 bases at V and 9 bases at J, with 10 bases between. The CDR3 DNA sequence: TGTGCCAGCAGCTCACAGGGACTTGAGCAGTTCTTC. Translated: CASSSQGLEQFF.

The rearrangement links TRBV10-3 to TRBJ2-2; no firm D call. The CDR3 covers 11 residues. V was clipped by 11 bases and J by 5 bases, with 9 bases between them. The germline V gene has CDR1 ENHRY and CDR2 SYGVKD. This CDR3 is CAVYGTGELFF. In nucleotides, the CDR3 is TGTGCCGTTTACGGAACCGGGGAGCTGTTTTTT.

V gene TRBV6-6 combines with J gene TRBJ2-5; D is possibly TRBD1 (6 bases). Germline V gene data show CDR1 as MNHNY and CDR2 as SVGAGI (reference sequence). The length of the CDR3 is 16 residues. Trimming took 2 bases from V and 2 from J, leaving 15 bases between them. The CDR3 region has the DNA TGTGCCAGCAGTTACGGACTTGGGGGCTATCAAGAGACCCAGTACTTC. Translating gives CASSYGLGGYQETQYF.

This clonotype was observed at least ten times. The chain recombines TRBV5-1 with TRBJ2-5; D call uncertain. Trimming pared 1 base from V and 5 bases from J, leaving 6 bases between. Germline loops: CDR1 SGHRS, CDR2 YFSETQ. The CDR3 sequence is 12 residues long. The CDR3 region is CASSLRPETQYF. The CDR3 nucleotides read TGCGCCAGCAGCTTGCGGCCCGAGACCCAGTACTTC.

This clonotype was observed at least ten times. The CDR3 loop reads CSAGQGDGYTF. The CDR3 nucleotides read TGCAGTGCAGGACAGGGGGATGGCTACACCTTC. The rearrangement links TRBV20-1 to TRBJ1-2; the match to TRBD1 covers 10 bases. V lost 6 bases to trimming and J lost 6 bases; unmatched junction nucleotides: 1. There are 11 residues in the CDR3. Per germline, CDR1 DFQATT and CDR2 SNEGSKA (reference sequence).

This clonotype was picked up a small number of times. V gene TRBV6-6 combines with J gene TRBJ2-7, with TRBD2 matching 7 bases. Germline V gene sequence: CDR1 MNHNY, CDR2 SVGAGI (reference sequence). V shed 7 bases, J shed 7 bases, and the junction held 10 bases outside the gene matches. This CDR3 region has 13 residues. The CDR3 nucleotides are TGTGCCAGCACTCTAGCGGCGGTGAGGGAGCAGTACTTC. It specifies CASTLAAVREQYF.

The CDR3 DNA sequence: TGTGCCAGCAGCCAGAGCGGGGAGCTGTTTTTT. It specifies CASSQSGELFF. The chain carries TRBV3-1 and TRBJ2-2; D not resolved. CDR1 and CDR2 (germline): LGHDT, YNNKEL (reference sequence). V dropped 3 bases and J dropped 7 bases, with 3 bases sitting between them. CDR3 length: 11 residues.

This clonotype was found many times. J is TRBJ1-1 and V is TRBV5-5, with D possibly being TRBD1 (5 bases). V lost 0 bases and J 2 bases, leaving 11 bases between the germline ends. The CDR3 is 15 residues long. Germline V gene data show CDR1 as SGHKS and CDR2 as YYEKEE (reference sequence). The chain's CDR3 is CASSLARTLNTEAFF. Here the CDR3 DNA reads TGTGCCAGCAGCTTGGCCAGGACACTCAACACTGAAGCTTTCTTT.

In regard to this clonotype: Its ends do not fully match the called genes, so a read error is possible. This chain uses TRBV10-3 with TRBJ2-7; 9 bases align to TRBD1. CDR1 is ENHRY, CDR2 SYGVKD, per germline. CDR3 size: 12 residues. The CDR3, as DNA: TGTGCCATCAGTGAGGGGACAGGGTTCGTGACCTTC. The encoded protein is CAISEGTGFVTF.

The chain carries TRBV6-6 and TRBJ2-1; D is undetermined. This CDR3 has 15 amino acids. The germline V and J ends were trimmed by 6 bases and 3 bases, with 15 bases remaining between them. Germline values: CDR1 MNHNY, CDR2 SVGAGI (reference sequence). This CDR3 is CASSPNVGGYNEQFF. For the CDR3, the DNA is TGTGCCAGCAGCCCTAATGTGGGTGGCTACAATGAGCAGTTCTTC.

This clonotype was seen only a few times. This sequence joins TRBV7-3 and TRBJ2-1, with unresolved D. CDR1 and CDR2 (germline): SGHTA, FQGTGA. Trimming left V 1 base short and J 7 bases short, with 8 bases between. The length of the CDR3 is 13 residues. This CDR3 is CASSLSRINEQFF. DNA for the CDR3: TGTGCCAGCAGCTTAAGTCGGATTAATGAGCAGTTCTTC.

This clonotype showed up many times. This chain connects TRBV7-9 to TRBJ2-6; D not resolved. Trimming left V 2 bases short and J 4 bases short, with 15 bases between. This CDR3 region has 17 residues. Per germline, CDR1 SEHNR and CDR2 FQNEAQ (reference sequence). The CDR3 DNA reads as TGTGCCAGCAGCTTATTTCCTCTGGGAACCGGGGCCAACGTCCTGACTTTC. Its translation: CASSLFPLGTGANVLTF.

The chain employs TRBV7-2 and TRBJ2-2; D is ambiguous. Trimming took 2 bases from V and 9 from J, leaving 13 bases between them. Germline values: CDR1 SGHTA, CDR2 FQGNSA. CDR3 size: 14 residues. CDR3 protein: CASSLQSLSRELFF. CDR3 nucleotide sequence: TGTGCCAGCAGCTTACAGTCTCTAAGCCGGGAGCTGTTTTTT. The complete variable domain, with remaining parts taken from reference TRBV7-2 and TRBJ2-2, reads GAGVSQSPSNKVTEKGKDVELRCDPISGHTALYWYRQSLGQGLEFLIYFQGNSAPDKSGLPSDRFSAERTGGSVSTLTIQRTQQEDSAVYLCASSLQSLSRELFFGEGSRLTVL.

In this sample, this clonotype turned up many times. The CDR3 bases are TGTGCCAGCAGCTTAGCGTCCCAGGGGACTGAAGCTTTCTTT. Residues: CASSLASQGTEAFF. J is TRBJ1-1 and V is TRBV7-9, with D possibly being TRBD1 (6 bases). Germline V gene lookup returns CDR1 SEHNR and CDR2 FQNEAQ (reference sequence). V lost 0 bases, J lost 5 bases, and 10 bases lay in between. The CDR3 covers 14 residues. Supplemented by reference TRBV7-9 and TRBJ1-1, the full variable domain reads DTGVSQNPRHKITKRGQNVTFRCDPISEHNRLYWYRQTLGQGPEFLTYFQNEAQLEKSRLLSDRFSAERPKGSFSTLEIQRTEQGDSAMYLCASSLASQGTEAFFGQGTRLTVV.

This clonotype was recorded at least ten times. CDR3 coding DNA: TGTGCCACCAGTGATCATCAGGGAGGGACCAATCAGCCCCAGCATTTT. Translating gives CATSDHQGGTNQPQHF. The chain recombines TRBV24-1 with TRBJ1-5; D is possibly TRBD1 (5 bases). The CDR3 is 16 residues long. Trimming stripped 3 bases from V and 3 bases from J, with 14 bases between. The germline V gene encodes CDR1 KGHDR and CDR2 SFDVKD.

This clonotype turned up a few times. V is TRBV27 and J is TRBJ1-2; possibly TRBD1 for D (5 bases). Trimming stripped 5 bases from V and 2 bases from J, with 12 bases between. Germline V lookup: CDR1 MNHEY, CDR2 SMNVEV (reference sequence). The CDR3 is made up of 14 amino acids. The CDR3 bases are TGTGCCAGCAGTCCATTCGAGGGGAACTATGGCTACACCTTC. Protein: CASSPFEGNYGYTF.

V usage is TRBV29-1 and J usage is TRBJ2-5; D is ambiguous. CDR1 is SQVTM, CDR2 ANQGSEA, per germline. This CDR3 is 12 amino acids long. V was shortened by 4 bases and J by 7 bases, with 13 bases between the two germline ends. In DNA form, the CDR3 reads TGCAGCGTTGTTCGGGCACCAGGGACCCAGTACTTC. Translated, it gives CSVVRAPGTQYF.

This clonotype was observed at least ten times. The chain joins TRBV2 to TRBJ2-2, with 7 positions matching TRBD2. There are 15 residues in the CDR3. Germline loops: CDR1 SNHLY, CDR2 FYNNEI. Trimming cost V 7 bases and J 4 bases; bases outside gene matches: 9. Here the CDR3 reads CASTPLASGTGELFF. Written as DNA, the CDR3 is TGTGCCAGCACTCCACTAGCGTCTGGCACCGGGGAGCTGTTTTTT.

Many counts were recorded for this clonotype. The J gene is TRBJ2-7, the V gene TRBV20-1; D is uncertain. V lost 1 base and J 2 bases, leaving 3 bases between the germline ends. Looked up from germline, CDR1 is DFQATT and CDR2 is SNEGSKA (reference sequence). The CDR3 is 11 residues long. Here the CDR3 DNA reads TGCAGTGCTAGAGGCACCTACGAGCAGTACTTC. Amino acid sequence: CSARGTYEQYF.